The T cell receptor (beta chain) under discussion was sequenced for a study of T-cell reconstitution after alpha-beta-depleted transplantation in children. This clonotype came up a few times. Its target is unknown. Regarding the study as a whole: Reportedly, roughly two months post-transplant, alpha-beta T cells arose from several hundred expanded graft clones. At the one-year point after transplant, T-cell counts and TCRbeta diversity were found to come mostly from T cells that had been newly produced. Some patients' high day-60 TCRbeta diversity was attributed to recipient cells surviving conditioning.

Germline loops: CDR1 DFQATT, CDR2 SNEGSKA (reference sequence). This CDR3 has 14 amino acids. V lost 4 bases to trimming and J lost 6 bases, with 16 bases between them. Unique molecular identifiers were incorporated during preparation of the TCRbeta library. TCRdb reprocessed the PCR reads with MiXCR, giving one entry per CDR3 protein. The table includes about 830,000 distinct CDR3 sequences, roughly 15% detected once. This specimen was PBMCs, mostly from graft donor cells, taken 360 days after TCRalphabeta/CD19-depleted stem cell transplant. The sequence was collected from a male patient younger than 18 who had a stem cell transplant for acute lymphoblastic leukemia, so the T cells may come from the graft donor. The chain couples TRBV20-1 to TRBJ2-1; D possibly corresponds to TRBD2 (5 bases). The CDR3 sequence is CSANGFLDFNEQFF. The CDR3 DNA reads TGCAGTGCTAACGGGTTCCTGGACTTCAATGAGCAGTTCTTC.